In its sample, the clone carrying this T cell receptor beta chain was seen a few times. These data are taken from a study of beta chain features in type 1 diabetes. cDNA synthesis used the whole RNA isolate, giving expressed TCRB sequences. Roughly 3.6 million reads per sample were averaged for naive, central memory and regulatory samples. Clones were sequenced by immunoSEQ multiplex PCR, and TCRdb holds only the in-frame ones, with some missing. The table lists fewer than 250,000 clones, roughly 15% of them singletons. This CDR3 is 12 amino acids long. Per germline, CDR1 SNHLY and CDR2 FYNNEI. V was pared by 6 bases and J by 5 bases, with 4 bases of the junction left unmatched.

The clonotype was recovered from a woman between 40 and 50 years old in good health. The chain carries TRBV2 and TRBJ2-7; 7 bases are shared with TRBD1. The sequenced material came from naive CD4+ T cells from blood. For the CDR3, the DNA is TGTGCCAGCAGCCAGGACAGGCACGAGCAGTACTTC. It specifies CASSQDRHEQYF. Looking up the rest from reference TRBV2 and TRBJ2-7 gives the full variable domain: EPEVTQTPSHQVTQMGQEVILRCVPISNHLYFYWYRQILGQKVEFLVSFYNNEISEKSEIFDDQFSVERPDGSNFTLKIRSTKLEDSAMYFCASSQDRHEQYFGPGTRLTVT.